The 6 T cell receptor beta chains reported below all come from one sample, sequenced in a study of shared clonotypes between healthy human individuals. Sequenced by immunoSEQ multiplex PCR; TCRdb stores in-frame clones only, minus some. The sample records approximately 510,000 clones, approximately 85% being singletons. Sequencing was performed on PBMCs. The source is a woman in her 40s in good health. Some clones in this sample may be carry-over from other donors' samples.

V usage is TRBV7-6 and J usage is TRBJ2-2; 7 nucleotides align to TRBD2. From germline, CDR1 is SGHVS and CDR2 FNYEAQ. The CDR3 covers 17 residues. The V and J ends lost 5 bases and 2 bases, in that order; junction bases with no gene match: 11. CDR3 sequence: CASSPSFTSVNTGELFF. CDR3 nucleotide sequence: TGTGCCAGCAGCCCTTCCTTTACTAGCGTAAACACCGGGGAGCTGTTTTTT.

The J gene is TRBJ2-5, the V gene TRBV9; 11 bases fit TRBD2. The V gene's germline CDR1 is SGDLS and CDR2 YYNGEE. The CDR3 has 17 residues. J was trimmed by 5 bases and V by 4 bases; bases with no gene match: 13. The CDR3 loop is CASSSSPLAGGGETQYF. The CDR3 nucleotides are TGTGCCAGCAGCTCTTCCCCCCTAGCGGGAGGTGGGGAGACCCAGTACTTC.

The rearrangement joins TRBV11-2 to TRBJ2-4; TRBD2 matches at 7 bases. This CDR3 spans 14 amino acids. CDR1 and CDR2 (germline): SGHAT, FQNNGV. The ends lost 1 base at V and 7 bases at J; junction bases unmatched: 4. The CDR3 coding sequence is TGTGCCAGCAGCTTAGGGACTAGAGTCAACATTCAGTACTTC. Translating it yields CASSLGTRVNIQYF.

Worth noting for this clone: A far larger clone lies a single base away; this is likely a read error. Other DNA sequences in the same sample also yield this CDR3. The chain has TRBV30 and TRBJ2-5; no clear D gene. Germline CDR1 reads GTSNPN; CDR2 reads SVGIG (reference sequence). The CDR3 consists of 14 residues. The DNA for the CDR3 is TGTGCCTGGAGGAGGCTCCTGTACCAAGAGACCCAATACTTC. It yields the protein CAWRRLLYQETQYF.

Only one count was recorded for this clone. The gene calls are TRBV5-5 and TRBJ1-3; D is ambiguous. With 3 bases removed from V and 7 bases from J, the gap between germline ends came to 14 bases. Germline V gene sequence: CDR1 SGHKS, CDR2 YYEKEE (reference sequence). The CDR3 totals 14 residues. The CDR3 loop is CASSSGKEGNTIYF. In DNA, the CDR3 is TGTGCCAGCAGCTCCGGGAAGGAAGGGAACACCATATATTTT.

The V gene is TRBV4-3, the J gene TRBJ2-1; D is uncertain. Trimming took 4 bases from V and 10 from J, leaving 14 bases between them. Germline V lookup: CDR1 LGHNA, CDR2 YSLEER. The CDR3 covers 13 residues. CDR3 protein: CASSPPRPREQFF. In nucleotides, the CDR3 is TGCGCCAGCAGCCCACCACGACCCCGCGAGCAGTTCTTC.